Shown below are 26 T cell receptor beta chains from a single sample sequenced in a study of blood T cell repertoires in COVID-19. Libraries were prepared by immunoSEQ multiplex PCR; TCRdb keeps only in-frame clonotypes and omits some of them. Of about 140,000 clones in the sample, 85% to 90% are singletons; the top ten hold under 6%. The sequencing input was peripheral blood. Receptor source: a human donor in a cohort sampled during active COVID-19.

The chain links TRBV28 to TRBJ1-3; possible D gene TRBD1, 6 bases. V lost 5 bases and J lost 10, with 18 bases in between. The germline gives CDR1 MDHEN, CDR2 SYDVKM. The CDR3 has 14 amino acids. CDR3 sequence reads: CASSPRDTSWTIYF. CDR3 sequence (DNA): TGTGCCAGCAGTCCCCGGGACACCTCGTGGACCATATATTTT.

V is TRBV5-4 and J is TRBJ2-5, with TRBD1 identical over 7 bases. V shed 4 bases, J shed 2 bases, and the junction held 5 bases outside the gene matches. The CDR3 loop spans 14 amino acids. CDR1 SGHNT and CDR2 YYREEE come from the germline V gene (reference sequence). The CDR3 protein is CASSRQGTQETQYF. CDR3 coding DNA: TGTGCCAGCAGCAGACAGGGCACACAAGAGACCCAGTACTTC.

This rearrangement joins TRBV30 to TRBJ2-3; possible D gene TRBD2, 7 bases. The CDR3 loop spans 17 amino acids. Trimming took 0 bases from V and 2 from J, leaving 18 bases between them. Looked up from germline, CDR1 is GTSNPN and CDR2 is SVGIG (reference sequence). In DNA form, the CDR3 reads TGTGCCTGGAGTGTCTGGCGGGGGCGGGGCTCCACAGATACGCAGTATTTT. This gives the protein CAWSVWRGRGSTDTQYF. Based on the CDR3 plus reference TRBV30 and TRBJ2-3, the full variable domain is SQTIHQWPATLVQPVGSPLSLECTVEGTSNPNLYWYRQAAGRGLQLLFYSVGIGQISSEVPQNLSASRPQDRQFILSSKKLLLSDSGFYLCAWSVWRGRGSTDTQYFGPGTRLTVL.

A few counts support this clone. V gene TRBV19 combines with J gene TRBJ2-7; 7 bases agree with TRBD2. This CDR3 has 13 residues. The V gene's germline CDR1 is LNHDA and CDR2 SQIVND (reference sequence). Trimming removed 3 bases from V and 5 bases from J; junction bases left unmatched: 4. The CDR3 reads CASSMGLINEQYF. CDR3 nucleotides: TGTGCCAGTAGTATGGGACTAATCAACGAGCAGTACTTC.

The chain links TRBV3-1 (or the pseudogene TRBV3-2) to TRBJ2-2; TRBD1 matches at 7 bases. The CDR3 runs 16 residues. Germline V CDR1 and CDR2: LGHDT, YNNKEL (reference sequence). The V and J ends lost 0 bases and 5 bases, in that order; junction bases with no gene match: 6. CDR3 residues: CASSQDSQGVTGELFF. DNA of the CDR3: TGTGCCAGCAGCCAAGATTCTCAGGGGGTGACCGGGGAGCTGTTTTTT.

The chain uses TRBV7-2 and TRBJ2-7; the D gene is possibly TRBD2 (7 bases). Trimming took off 1 base at V and 2 bases at J, with 18 bases between the two ends. Germline CDR1 reads SGHTA; CDR2 reads FQGNSA. This CDR3 has 17 residues. This chain's CDR3 is CASSLVLGGARAYEQYF. In DNA, the CDR3 is TGTGCCAGCAGCTTAGTATTGGGGGGGGCGCGGGCCTACGAGCAGTACTTC.

In this sample, this clone turned up a few times. This rearrangement joins TRBV7-9 to TRBJ2-7; a possible D gene is TRBD2 (6 bases). Germline CDR1 and CDR2: SEHNR and FQNEAQ (reference sequence). The CDR3 is 15 amino acids. Trimming pared 5 bases from V and 0 bases from J, leaving 14 bases between. Here the CDR3 DNA reads TGTGCCAGCAGCCAGGACTATCCCCTCTCCTACGAGCAGTACTTC. Its translation is CASSQDYPLSYEQYF.

This clone was observed a single time. The chain couples TRBV21-1 to TRBJ1-2. TRBV21-1 corresponds to a pseudogene. This CDR3 is 15 amino acids long. CDR3 in DNA: TGTGCCAGCAGCAAAAGGTCCGGGGAACCCCGGGGCTACACCTTC. Protein product: CASSKRSGEPRGYTF.

CDR3 sequence reads: CASSYGQGSGRGELFF. CDR3 nucleotides: TGTGCCAGCAGCTACGGACAGGGGTCCGGCAGAGGGGAGCTGTTTTTT. The rearrangement joins TRBV7-8 to TRBJ2-2, with TRBD1 identical over 9 bases. CDR1 is SGHVS, CDR2 FQNEAQ, per germline. J lost 8 bases, V lost 4 bases, and 11 bases had no gene match. The CDR3 runs 16 residues.

This chain joins TRBV7-8 and TRBJ2-4, with 9 bases that match TRBD2. The germline V gene encodes CDR1 SGHVS and CDR2 FQNEAQ. The CDR3 runs to 16 residues. Germline trimming cut 7 bases from V and 4 bases from J; bases unmatched to any gene: 11. CDR3 coding DNA: TGTGCCAGCAACGACCAAAGCGGGAGGTGGAAAAACATTCAGTACTTC. It specifies CASNDQSGRWKNIQYF.

The chain is built from TRBV6-5 and TRBJ2-1; tentatively, D is TRBD2 (5 bases). Trimming pared 9 bases from V and 5 bases from J, leaving 17 bases between. The CDR3 is 14 amino acids. The germline V gene has CDR1 MNHEY and CDR2 SVGAGI. CDR3 sequence reads: CASRGIFGHNEQFF. CDR3 bases: TGTGCCAGTCGAGGGATTTTTGGGCACAATGAGCAGTTCTTC.

This clone was recorded once. V usage is TRBV11-2 and J usage is TRBJ2-3; TRBD2 matches 12 bases. V shed 1 base, J shed 2 bases, and the junction held 7 bases outside the gene matches. This CDR3 is built from 18 residues. The germline CDR1 and CDR2 sequences are SGHAT and FQNNGV. CDR3 in amino acids: CASSLVGLAGSTTDTQYF. The CDR3 region has the DNA TGTGCCAGCAGCTTAGTCGGACTAGCGGGGTCAACCACAGATACGCAGTATTTT.

The rearrangement links TRBV5-1 to TRBJ2-1, with 13 bases fitting TRBD2. Germline V gene lookup returns CDR1 SGHRS and CDR2 YFSETQ. The CDR3 extends over 16 amino acids. V trimming: 0 bases; J trimming: 5 bases; junction bases outside the gene matches: 2. The CDR3 sequence is CASSLGGTSGNNEQFF. The CDR3 coding sequence is TGCGCCAGCAGCTTGGGAGGGACTAGCGGGAACAATGAGCAGTTCTTC.

J is TRBJ2-7 and V is TRBV30, with 12 bases aligning to TRBD1. Germline CDR1 reads GTSNPN; CDR2 reads SVGIG (reference sequence). V lost 2 bases and J lost 7; bases outside the gene matches: 6. This CDR3 has 14 amino acids. The CDR3 sequence: CAWSSGQGAGEQYF. CDR3 DNA: TGTGCCTGGAGTTCGGGACAGGGGGCGGGGGAGCAGTACTTC.

This clone appeared once. CDR3: CATSLPGTQETQYF. The DNA for the CDR3 is TGTGCCACCTCACTCCCCGGGACACAAGAGACCCAGTACTTC. This sequence joins TRBV6-5 and TRBJ2-5; D may be TRBD1 (6 bases). CDR3 size: 14 residues. Trimming pared 10 bases from V and 2 bases from J, leaving 17 bases between. Germline CDR1 reads MNHEY; CDR2 reads SVGAGI.

The gene calls are TRBV3-1 (or the pseudogene TRBV3-2) and TRBJ1-1; weak D call: TRBD1 (5 bases). The CDR3 has 17 residues. Germline values: CDR1 LGHDT, CDR2 YNNKEL (reference sequence). V dropped 0 bases and J dropped 1 base, with 15 bases sitting between them. CDR3 amino acids: CASSQDRGVSGNTEAFF. The CDR3 nucleotides are TGTGCCAGCAGCCAAGATCGGGGGGTAAGTGGGAACACTGAAGCTTTCTTT.

The CDR3 region is CASSRGQGEAYEQYF. The CDR3 DNA is TGCGCCAGCAGCAGGGGACAGGGTGAGGCCTACGAGCAGTACTTC. This sequence joins TRBV5-1 and TRBJ2-7; 9 bases line up with TRBD1. Per germline, CDR1 SGHRS and CDR2 YFSETQ. Germline trimming cut 4 bases from V and 2 bases from J; bases unmatched to any gene: 7. This CDR3 is built from 15 residues.

The J gene is TRBJ1-6, the V gene TRBV6-1, with D uncertain. The CDR3 is 15 residues long. Trimming stripped 3 bases from V and 2 bases from J, with 8 bases between. CDR1 is MNHNS, CDR2 SASEGT, per germline. The DNA for the CDR3 is TGTGCCAGCAGTGAGTCTAAGACCTATAATTCACCCCTCCACTTT. This translates into CASSESKTYNSPLHF.

The genes are TRBV30 and TRBJ2-1; 7 nucleotides agree with TRBD1. The CDR3 is made up of 17 amino acids. CDR1 and CDR2 (germline): GTSNPN, SVGIG (reference sequence). The V and J ends lost 3 bases and 9 bases, in that order; junction bases with no gene match: 20. The CDR3 sequence is CAWRGGMTGPIHSEQFF. The DNA of the CDR3 is TGTGCCTGGAGAGGAGGTATGACAGGGCCCATTCATAGTGAGCAGTTCTTC.

The V and J genes are TRBV9 and TRBJ2-2; 11 nucleotides align to TRBD2. J gave up 4 bases and V 4 bases, and 9 bases lay outside the gene matches. Per germline, CDR1 SGDLS and CDR2 YYNGEE. The CDR3 contains 17 residues. The CDR3, as DNA: TGTGCCAGCAGCCTTGGGGCTAGCGGGGGGAGCACCGGGGAGCTGTTTTTT. As protein: CASSLGASGGSTGELFF.

The chain couples TRBV15 to TRBJ2-7; perhaps TRBD1 as D (6 bases). The CDR3 consists of 14 residues. V dropped 1 base and J dropped 3 bases, with 10 bases sitting between them. The germline gives CDR1 LNHNV, CDR2 YYDKDF (reference sequence). Written as DNA, the CDR3 is TGTGCCACCAGCAGAGTAGGACAGAGCTACGAGCAGTACTTC. This translates into CATSRVGQSYEQYF.

J is TRBJ2-5 and V is TRBV2, with 10 bases that match TRBD2. The V gene's germline CDR1 is SNHLY and CDR2 FYNNEI. V dropped 5 bases and J dropped 4; count of bases not matched to a gene: 4. The CDR3 length is 14 residues. The CDR3 reads CASSPRLAGETQYF. The CDR3, as DNA: TGTGCCAGCAGTCCCCGACTAGCGGGAGAGACCCAGTACTTC.

J is TRBJ2-3 and V is TRBV28, with D maybe TRBD2 (5 bases). Trimming shortened V by 5 bases and J by 0 bases, and 21 bases separated the two germline ends. The CDR3 runs to 18 residues. The V gene's germline CDR1 is MDHEN and CDR2 SYDVKM. CDR3 DNA: TGTGCCAGCAGTGGTGGCGGTGGGAGAGGTCTTAGCACAGATACGCAGTATTTT. Protein sequence: CASSGGGGRGLSTDTQYF. The variable domain in full, with the rest retrieved from reference TRBV28 and TRBJ2-3, is DVKVTQSSRYLVKRTGEKVFLECVQDMDHENMFWYRQDPGLGLRLIYFSYDVKMKEKGDIPEGYSVSREKKERFSLILESASTNQTSMYLCASSGGGGRGLSTDTQYFGPGTRLTVL.

The rearrangement links TRBV6-5 to TRBJ1-2; the D gene is possibly TRBD1 (6 bases). This CDR3 contains 12 residues. With 8 bases removed from V and 5 bases from J, the gap between germline ends came to 12 bases. Germline CDR1 MNHEY, CDR2 SVGAGI. CDR3 sequence: CASLDSVYGYTF. In DNA form, the CDR3 reads TGTGCCAGCTTGGACAGTGTGTATGGCTACACCTTC.

The V call is TRBV15, the J call TRBJ2-5; 9 bases match TRBD1. V lost 8 bases, J lost 3 bases, and 4 bases stayed unmatched. The CDR3 totals 13 residues. CDR1 and CDR2 from the germline V gene are LNHNV and YYDKDF (reference sequence). CDR3 in amino acids: CATRGDREETQYF. The CDR3, as DNA: TGTGCCACCCGAGGGGACAGGGAAGAGACCCAGTACTTC.

This chain joins TRBV2 and TRBJ1-5; a weak D match, TRBD1 (5 bases). Per germline, CDR1 SNHLY and CDR2 FYNNEI. The CDR3 loop spans 14 amino acids. With 6 bases removed from V and 4 bases from J, the gap between germline ends came to 13 bases. Here the CDR3 DNA reads TGTGCCAGCAGCCCAGGGATATGGAATCAGCCCCAGCATTTT. Amino acids: CASSPGIWNQPQHF.